What follows are 32 T cell receptor beta chains derived from one specimen sequenced in a study of blood T cell repertoires in COVID-19. This table comes from immunoSEQ multiplex PCR, and its TCRdb copy is limited to in-frame clones, with some not included. The data hold around 250,000 clones, with around four fifths observed a single time. Input material: peripheral blood. These receptors came from a man aged 55 to 70 who had recovered from COVID-19.

The CDR3 reads CASKAGGNEQFF. CDR3 DNA: TGCGCCAGCAAGGCGGGAGGCAATGAGCAGTTCTTC. The V gene is TRBV10-2, the J gene TRBJ2-1; TRBD2 aligns across 8 bases. V lost 7 bases, J lost 6 bases, and 2 bases stayed unmatched. CDR1 and CDR2 (germline): WSHSY, SAAADI. CDR3 length: 12 residues.

This clone was picked up many times. The rearrangement uses TRBV2 and TRBJ2-7; 8 bases fit TRBD2. The CDR3 covers 13 residues. J lost 2 bases, V lost 8 bases, and 5 bases had no gene match. Germline V gene data show CDR1 as SNHLY and CDR2 as FYNNEI. The CDR3 nucleotides are TGTGCCAGCGCCCGGGGGGGGGCCTACGAGCAGTACTTC. Its protein product is CASARGGAYEQYF.

The rearrangement links TRBV6-4 to TRBJ2-5, with TRBD1 matching 9 bases. Trimming at V came to 4 bases and at J to 5 bases, leaving 8 bases not matched to a gene. The CDR3 covers 15 residues. Germline loops: CDR1 MRHNA, CDR2 SNTAGT. For the CDR3, the DNA is TGTGCCAGCAGTGTGTCAGGGACAGGGAGGGAGACCCAGTACTTC. Encoded protein: CASSVSGTGRETQYF.

CDR3 amino acids: CATSRSDRGPGNTIYF. The CDR3 DNA reads as TGTGCCACCAGCAGGTCGGACAGGGGCCCAGGAAACACCATATATTTT. The chain links TRBV15 to TRBJ1-3; TRBD1 matches at 9 bases. J gave up 4 bases and V 3 bases, and 7 bases lay outside the gene matches. CDR3 length: 16 amino acids. The V gene's germline CDR1 is LNHNV and CDR2 YYDKDF (reference sequence). Full variable domain (rest looked up from reference TRBV15 and TRBJ1-3): DAMVIQNPRYQVTQFGKPVTLSCSQTLNHNVMYWYQQKSSQAPKLLFHYYDKDFNNEADTPDNFQSRRPNTSFCFLDIRSPGLGDTAMYLCATSRSDRGPGNTIYFGEGSWLTVV.

This chain joins TRBV11-2 and TRBJ2-1; 9 bases are a match to TRBD2. The trim removed 4 bases at V and 15 bases at J, leaving 7 bases unmatched. CDR3 length: 12 residues. Germline V CDR1 and CDR2: SGHAT, FQNNGV. CDR3 sequence (DNA): TGTGCCAGCAGCTCTAGCGGGGCTGAGTTGTTCTTC. Translating it yields CASSSSGAELFF.

The CDR3 spells CASRRQTGVRELFF. CDR3 sequence (DNA): TGTGCCAGCAGAAGACAGACAGGGGTACGGGAGCTGTTTTTT. V usage is TRBV11-2 and J usage is TRBJ2-2, with 8 bases identical to TRBD1. Germline CDR1 is SGHAT and CDR2 is FQNNGV. The CDR3 runs to 14 residues. Losses at the gene ends were 6 bases for V and 9 bases for J; bases not matched to a gene: 9.

In DNA, the CDR3 is TGTGCCAGCAACAACCTTGGGACTAGCCAAAATGAGCAGTTCTTC. Its translation is CASNNLGTSQNEQFF. The chain employs TRBV2 and TRBJ2-1; 9 bases line up with TRBD2. This CDR3 has 15 residues. V was clipped by 7 bases and J by 7 bases; unmatched bases: 11. From germline, CDR1 is SNHLY and CDR2 FYNNEI.

The chain employs TRBV21-1 and TRBJ2-3; the D segment call TRBD2 is taken from the table without a DNA check. TRBV21-1 is listed as a pseudogene. The CDR3 runs 20 residues. Written as DNA, the CDR3 is TGTGCCAGCAGAATCCACTCCGGGACTAGCGGGAGAAGAAGGCCAGATACGCAGTATTTT. This encodes CASRIHSGTSGRRRPDTQYF.

The V and J genes are TRBV9 and TRBJ2-3, with TRBD2 matching 11 bases. The CDR3 has 18 amino acids. The germline V gene has CDR1 SGDLS and CDR2 YYNGEE. The junction had 11 bases not matched to a gene; V was cut back by 3 bases and J by 2 bases. In DNA, the CDR3 is TGTGCCAGCAGCGGGGGCTGGGCTAGCGGGGGGATCACAGATACGCAGTATTTT. As protein: CASSGGWASGGITDTQYF.

CDR3 amino acids: CASRHSGGYEQYF. The CDR3 DNA reads as TGTGCCAGCAGACATAGCGGGGGCTACGAGCAGTACTTC. The rearrangement uses TRBV7-2 and TRBJ2-7; 9 nucleotides align to TRBD2. There are 13 residues in the CDR3. Trimming cost V 6 bases and J 3 bases; bases outside gene matches: 3. Per the germline V gene, CDR1 is SGHTA and CDR2 is FQGNSA.

The gene calls are TRBV19 and TRBJ2-1, with D possibly TRBD2 on 6 matching bases. Trimming took off 8 bases at V and 7 bases at J, with 18 bases between the two ends. CDR3 size: 14 residues. Germline V gene sequence: CDR1 LNHDA, CDR2 SQIVND (reference sequence). Here the CDR3 DNA reads TGTGCCAGTTCGACGGGGGTAATGGGGAATGAGCAGTTCTTC. This sequence encodes CASSTGVMGNEQFF.

This clone appeared once. The V and J genes are TRBV18 and TRBJ2-3, with D uncertain. Germline V gene sequence: CDR1 KGHSH, CDR2 LQKENI. Trimming pared 1 base from V and 0 bases from J, leaving 11 bases between. The CDR3 spans 16 residues. In DNA, the CDR3 is TGTGCCAGCTCACCACAAGGCCGGAGAAGCACAGATACGCAGTATTTT. This encodes CASSPQGRRSTDTQYF. Filled out from reference TRBV18 and TRBJ2-3, the complete variable domain reads NAGVMQNPRHLVRRRGQEARLRCSPMKGHSHVYWYRQLPEEGLKFMVYLQKENIIDESGMPKERFSAEFPKEGPSILRIQQVVRGDSAAYFCASSPQGRRSTDTQYFGPGTRLTVL.

The chain joins TRBV7-9 to TRBJ2-3; the match to TRBD2 covers 9 bases. The germline V gene encodes CDR1 SEHNR and CDR2 FQNEAQ (reference sequence). The ends lost 3 bases at V and 11 bases at J; junction bases unmatched: 9. The CDR3 is made up of 14 amino acids. The CDR3: CASSLLEGRGGQYF. Here the CDR3 DNA reads TGTGCCAGCAGCTTGTTGGAGGGGCGGGGGGGGCAGTATTTT.

V gene TRBV3-1 (or the pseudogene TRBV3-2) combines with J gene TRBJ1-3; 9 nucleotides align to TRBD1. The V and J ends lost 6 bases and 2 bases, in that order; junction bases with no gene match: 5. This CDR3 has 15 residues. The germline CDR1 and CDR2 sequences are LGHDT and YNNKEL (reference sequence). The CDR3 DNA reads as TGTGCCAGCAGGGCCACAGGGGGCCCTGGAAACACCATATATTTT. Protein product: CASRATGGPGNTIYF.

The genes are TRBV6-5 and TRBJ2-5; D not certain. The germline CDR1 and CDR2 sequences are MNHEY and SVGAGI. There are 15 residues in the CDR3. V gave up 0 bases and J gave up 5 bases, with 13 bases separating them. The CDR3 nucleotides read TGTGCCAGCAGTTACTCGGCAGCTTCCAGGGAGACCCAGTACTTC. It codes for CASSYSAASRETQYF.

The chain links TRBV5-4 to TRBJ1-1; a weak D match, TRBD1 (5 bases). CDR1 is SGHNT and CDR2 is YYREEE in the germline V gene (reference sequence). Between the trimmed V and J ends, which lost 4 bases and 0 bases, there was a span of 13 bases. The CDR3 is 15 amino acids. CDR3 in DNA: TGTGCCAGCAGCCCCGAAGGGGTAATGAACACTGAAGCTTTCTTT. This gives the protein CASSPEGVMNTEAFF. Looking up the rest from reference TRBV5-4 and TRBJ1-1 gives the full variable domain: ETGVTQSPTHLIKTRGQQVTLRCSSQSGHNTVSWYQQALGQGPQFIFQYYREEENGRGNFPPRFSGLQFPNYSSELNVNALELDDSALYLCASSPEGVMNTEAFFGQGTRLTVV.

The rearrangement uses TRBV27 and TRBJ2-1; D call uncertain. CDR1 is MNHEY and CDR2 is SMNVEV in the germline V gene (reference sequence). The ends were cut back, 3 bases at V and 6 bases at J, with 6 bases in the middle. There are 12 residues in the CDR3. CDR3 in DNA: TGTGCCAGCAGTTTCGGTCTCAATGAGCAGTTCTTC. Its protein is CASSFGLNEQFF.

The chain has TRBV6-1 and TRBJ2-1, with 9 bases that match TRBD2. Trimming removed 4 bases from V and 10 bases from J; junction bases left unmatched: 23. The germline CDR1 and CDR2 sequences are MNHNS and SASEGT. The CDR3 loop spans 19 amino acids. CDR3 sequence (DNA): TGTGCCAGCAGTGCCAGACAGGAGATCTTAGCGGGAGTGCCCAGAGAGCAGTTCTTC. It specifies CASSARQEILAGVPREQFF.

DNA of the CDR3: TGCGCCAGCAGCCGTGGGCAGGGGGATTACAATGAGCAGTTCTTC. The encoded protein is CASSRGQGDYNEQFF. This chain joins TRBV4-1 and TRBJ2-1; 7 bases align to TRBD1. The CDR3 runs to 15 residues. Losses at the gene ends were 4 bases for V and 4 bases for J; bases not matched to a gene: 7. Germline assignment: CDR1 MGHRA and CDR2 YSYEKL.

The V gene is TRBV10-2, the J gene TRBJ2-2, with 9 bases that match TRBD2. Germline values: CDR1 WSHSY, CDR2 SAAADI. V lost 5 bases to trimming and J lost 4 bases; unmatched junction nucleotides: 5. The CDR3 covers 15 residues. The CDR3 loop is CASSLAGAGTGELFF. The CDR3 nucleotides read TGCGCCAGCAGTTTAGCGGGAGCTGGCACCGGGGAGCTGTTTTTT.

The chain carries TRBV3-1 (or the pseudogene TRBV3-2) and TRBJ2-3; 10 bases match TRBD2. Germline V gene data show CDR1 as LGHDT and CDR2 as YNNKEL (reference sequence). The V segment lost 4 bases and the J segment 3 bases; nucleotides outside the gene matches: 10. The CDR3 sequence is 17 residues long. The CDR3 here is CASSPSASGRRTDTQYF. For the CDR3, the DNA is TGTGCCAGCAGCCCCTCTGCTAGCGGGAGAAGAACAGATACGCAGTATTTT.

This chain uses TRBV29-1 with TRBJ1-1; tentatively, D is TRBD1 (5 bases). V was clipped by 6 bases and J by 1 base, with 15 bases between them. The CDR3 is 14 amino acids. Germline V CDR1 and CDR2: SQVTM, ANQGSEA. DNA of the CDR3: TGCAGCGTCCTGACAGTCACATCGAACACTGAAGCTTTCTTT. Amino acid sequence: CSVLTVTSNTEAFF. The entire variable domain, with the rest obtained from reference TRBV29-1 and TRBJ1-1, is as follows: SAVISQKPSRDICQRGTSLTIQCQVDSQVTMMFWYRQQPGQSLTLIATANQGSEATYESGFVIDKFPISRPNLTFSTLTVSNMSPEDSSIYLCSVLTVTSNTEAFFGQGTRLTVV.

This chain connects TRBV7-2 to TRBJ2-7; 7 bases match TRBD1. V shed 5 bases and J 4 bases; nucleotides not matched to a gene: 5. The length of the CDR3 is 13 residues. The germline CDR1 and CDR2 sequences are SGHTA and FQGNSA. The CDR3 sequence is CASSRTQGYEQYF. The CDR3 DNA is TGTGCCAGCAGCCGGACACAGGGGTACGAGCAGTACTTC.

This chain links TRBV7-9 with TRBJ2-1, with 10 bases that match TRBD2. After removal of 5 bases from V and 5 bases from J, the junction contained 6 bases not matched to a gene. Germline CDR1 is SEHNR and CDR2 is FQNEAQ (reference sequence). The CDR3 is 15 amino acids. The CDR3 DNA reads as TGTGCCAGCAGCCGAGCGGGAGGGCCAGACAATGAGCAGTTCTTC. It yields the protein CASSRAGGPDNEQFF.

This chain connects TRBV7-9 to TRBJ2-1; 9 nucleotides align to TRBD2. J gave up 5 bases and V 6 bases, and 11 bases lay outside the gene matches. Germline V gene sequence: CDR1 SEHNR, CDR2 FQNEAQ (reference sequence). This CDR3 is built from 16 residues. The DNA for the CDR3 is TGTGCCAGCAGTCGTGTAGCGGGAGCAGGCCACAATGAGCAGTTCTTC. Residues: CASSRVAGAGHNEQFF. Looking up the rest from reference TRBV7-9 and TRBJ2-1 gives the full variable domain: DTGVSQNPRHKITKRGQNVTFRCDPISEHNRLYWYRQTLGQGPEFLTYFQNEAQLEKSRLLSDRFSAERPKGSFSTLEIQRTEQGDSAMYLCASSRVAGAGHNEQFFGPGTRLTVL.

This clone turned up a few times. The chain has TRBV21-1 and TRBJ2-7; the table's D gene call, TRBD1, was not cross checked with the DNA. TRBV21-1 is classified as a pseudogene. CDR3 length equals 15 residues. CDR3 sequence (DNA): TGTGCCAGCAGCGCCCGGACAGTCGGATCCTACGAGCAGTACTTC. This encodes CASSARTVGSYEQYF.

This clone was counted once. The junction departs from germline at one end; a sequencing error may be responsible. The V and J genes are TRBV19 and TRBJ2-2; D is possibly TRBD2 (5 bases). CDR1 and CDR2 (germline): LNHDA, SQIVND (reference sequence). The CDR3 covers 14 residues. As DNA, the CDR3 is TGTGCCAGTAGCACAACGGGAAACATCGGGGAGCTGTTTTTT. Translated: CASSTTGNIGELFF.

The chain employs TRBV5-1 and TRBJ1-2; D not resolved. The CDR3 contains 16 residues. The germline V gene encodes CDR1 SGHRS and CDR2 YFSETQ. With 0 bases removed from V and 6 bases from J, the gap between germline ends came to 18 bases. The DNA of the CDR3 is TGCGCCAGCAGCTTGGCCTTAGGTGGAGGGTTCGATGGCTACACCTTC. Protein sequence: CASSLALGGGFDGYTF. The whole variable domain, remainder taken from reference TRBV5-1 and TRBJ1-2, is KAGVTQTPRYLIKTRGQQVTLSCSPISGHRSVSWYQQTPGQGLQFLFEYFSETQRNKGNFPGRFSGRQFSNSRSEMNVSTLELGDSALYLCASSLALGGGFDGYTFGSGTRLTVV.

The rearrangement links TRBV29-1 to TRBJ2-4, with D possibly being TRBD1 (6 bases). CDR1 is SQVTM and CDR2 is ANQGSEA in the germline V gene. The CDR3 spans 14 residues. Trimming took off 6 bases at V and 3 bases at J, with 15 bases between the two ends. The CDR3 nucleotides are TGCAGCGTGTCAGACAGAGGGGGCAAAAACATTCAGTACTTC. The encoded protein is CSVSDRGGKNIQYF.

Worth noting for this clone: At one end, the junction sequence differs from germline, possibly due to a read error. The V and J genes are TRBV28 and TRBJ2-7; the D gene is possibly TRBD2 (5 bases). Germline values: CDR1 MDHEN, CDR2 SYDVKM. The CDR3 length is 11 residues. CDR3 sequence: CASSRGTERIF. The CDR3 nucleotides read TGTGCCAGCAGTCGGGGTACAGAGAGGATCTTC.

The gene calls are TRBV10-1 and TRBJ2-7; 8 nucleotides agree with TRBD2. CDR3 length: 14 amino acids. The germline gives CDR1 WNHNN, CDR2 SYGVQD (reference sequence). J was trimmed by 5 bases and V by 6 bases; bases with no gene match: 9. CDR3 sequence: CASSESGRVNEQYF. CDR3 DNA sequence: TGCGCCAGCAGCGAAAGCGGGAGAGTGAACGAGCAGTACTTC.

This chain joins TRBV5-1 and TRBJ2-3; D uncertain. CDR3 size: 13 residues. Per germline, CDR1 SGHRS and CDR2 YFSETQ. Between the trimmed V and J ends, which lost 2 bases and 1 base, there was a span of 5 bases. Written as DNA, the CDR3 is TGCGCCAGCAGCTTTACAGGCACAGATACGCAGTATTTT. It is translated as CASSFTGTDTQYF.